The TCR beta chain under discussion was sequenced for a study of OX40 agonist ivuxolimab in advanced cancers. A note on this clone: Its antigen is not identified.

Study-wide points: Circulating CD4+ and CD8+ T cells showed clonal expansion by week 6 at 0.1 to 3.0 mg/kg. Expanded peripheral T-cell antigen specificity went undetermined.

Clones were read by immunoSEQ multiplex PCR, and TCRdb kept only the in-frame ones, dropping some. The sample contains more than 75,000 clones, approximately 80% of which appear only once. Per germline, CDR1 SGHAT and CDR2 FQNNGV. Between the trimmed V and J ends, which lost 5 bases and 0 bases, there was a span of 5 bases. The CDR3 loop spans 13 amino acids. V usage is TRBV11-2 and J usage is TRBJ2-1; the D is unclear. The TCR comes from an adult with an advanced solid tumor such as melanoma, head and neck, liver or kidney cancer. This sample comprised CD4+ or CD8+ T cells sorted from blood, obtained in a trial of the OX40 agonist ivuxolimab. CDR3 in amino acids: CASSPRSYNEQFF. Here the CDR3 DNA reads TGTGCCAGCAGCCCCCGCTCCTACAATGAGCAGTTCTTC.